The entry below gives a single T cell receptor beta chain sequence along with its context. This sample was taken from a study of immune cell composition in non-small cell lung cancer. The germline gives CDR1 LNHDA, CDR2 SQIVND (reference sequence). CDR3 length equals 16 residues. Trimming at V came to 3 bases and at J to 1 base, leaving 8 bases not matched to a gene. The method was immunoSEQ multiplex PCR; TCRdb's version includes in-frame clones alone and lacks a portion of them. The table has about 2,500 clones, roughly 82% seen once; the top ten hold 35% to 45%. V is TRBV19 and J is TRBJ1-1; 7 nucleotides align to TRBD1. The sample was lung tumor tissue. This clonotype originated in a human donor with non-small cell lung cancer. CDR3 DNA sequence: TGTGCCAGTAGTATCGTAAGACAGGGATCGAACACTGAAGCTTTCTTT. Protein: CASSIVRQGSNTEAFF. The variable domain in full, completed from reference TRBV19 and TRBJ1-1, reads DGGITQSPKYLFRKEGQNVTLSCEQNLNHDAMYWYRQDPGQGLRLIYYSQIVNDFQKGDIAEGYSVSREKKESFPLTVTSAQKNPTAFYLCASSIVRQGSNTEAFFGQGTRLTVV.